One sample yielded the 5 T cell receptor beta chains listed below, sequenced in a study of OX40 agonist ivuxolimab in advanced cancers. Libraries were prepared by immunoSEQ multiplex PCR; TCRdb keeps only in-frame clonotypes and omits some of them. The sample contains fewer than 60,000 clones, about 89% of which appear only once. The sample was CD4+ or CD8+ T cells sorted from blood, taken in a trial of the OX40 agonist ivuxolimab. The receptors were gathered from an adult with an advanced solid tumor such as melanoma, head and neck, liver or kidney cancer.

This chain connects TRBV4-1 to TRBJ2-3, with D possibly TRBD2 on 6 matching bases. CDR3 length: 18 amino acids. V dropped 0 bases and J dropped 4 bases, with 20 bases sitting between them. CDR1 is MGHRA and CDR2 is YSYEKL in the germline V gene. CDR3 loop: CASSQDSRSGGTADTQYF. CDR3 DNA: TGCGCCAGCAGCCAAGATTCTCGATCTGGGGGGACGGCAGATACGCAGTATTTT.

The DNA for the CDR3 is TGTGCCAGCAGTGAAGTGACAGATACGCAGTATTTT. Residues: CASSEVTDTQYF. The chain joins TRBV25-1 to TRBJ2-3; no firm D call. CDR1 is MGHDK and CDR2 is SYGVNS in the germline V gene. CDR3 size: 12 residues. The V and J ends lost 2 bases and 3 bases respectively, with 3 bases between them.

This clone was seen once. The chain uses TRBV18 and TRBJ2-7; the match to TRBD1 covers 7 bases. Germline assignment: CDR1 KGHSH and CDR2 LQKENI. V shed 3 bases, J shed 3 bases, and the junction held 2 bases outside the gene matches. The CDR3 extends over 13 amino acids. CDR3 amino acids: CASSPRDSYEQYV. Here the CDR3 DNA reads TGTGCCAGCTCACCGAGGGACAGCTACGAGCAGTACGTC.

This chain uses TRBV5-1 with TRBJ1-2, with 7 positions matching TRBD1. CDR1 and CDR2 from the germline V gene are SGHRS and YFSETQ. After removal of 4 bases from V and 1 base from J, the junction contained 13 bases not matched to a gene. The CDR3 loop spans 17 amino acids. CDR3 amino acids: CASSPETGRTRNYGYTF. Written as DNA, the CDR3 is TGCGCCAGCAGCCCTGAGACAGGGCGAACCCGTAACTATGGCTACACCTTC.

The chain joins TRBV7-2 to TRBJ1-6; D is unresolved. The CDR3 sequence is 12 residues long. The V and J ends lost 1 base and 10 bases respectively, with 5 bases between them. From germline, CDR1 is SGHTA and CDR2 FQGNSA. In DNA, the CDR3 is TGTGCCAGCAGCTTAGTTCGATCACCCCTCCACTTT. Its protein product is CASSLVRSPLHF.